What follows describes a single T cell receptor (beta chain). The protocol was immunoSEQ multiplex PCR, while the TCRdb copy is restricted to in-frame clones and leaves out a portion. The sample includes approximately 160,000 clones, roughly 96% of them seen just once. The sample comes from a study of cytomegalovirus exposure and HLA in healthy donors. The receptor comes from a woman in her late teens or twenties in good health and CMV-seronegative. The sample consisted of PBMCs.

CDR3 DNA sequence: TGTGCCAGCAGCCAGGGGACAGGGGCCTACAATGAGCAGTTCTTC. The encoded protein is CASSQGTGAYNEQFF. V and J are TRBV5-8 and TRBJ2-1; 10 nucleotides match TRBD1. Germline trimming cut 4 bases from V and 2 bases from J; bases unmatched to any gene: 3. The germline CDR1 and CDR2 sequences are SGHTS and YDEGEE. CDR3 length: 15 residues.